This entry concerns a single T cell receptor beta chain. No antigen is known for it. A read error may account for a junction end that differs from germline. The record originates from a study of blood T cells in healthy people across ages. Study summary: About one barcoded beta molecule per two T cells was captured by template switching.

Findings of the study overall: A greater number of naive CD4+ cells and higher diversity distinguished long-lived donors from aged donors. Older individuals had lower TCR beta diversity per million T cells (the decline was roughly linear).

A second PCR of about 7 to 12 cycles used a sample-barcoded 5' primer and a J-beta primer mix. One entry per CDR3 protein, called by TCRdb with MiXCR from the 5' RACE reads. The sample consists of about 1.8 million distinct CDR3 sequences, roughly 49% of them appearing once. The CDR3 is 14 amino acids. Germline CDR1 SQVTM, CDR2 ANQGSEA. The receptor's source is a middle-aged woman in good health. Sequencing was carried out using blood. The chain employs TRBV29-1 and TRBJ1-2; D is ambiguous. CDR3 DNA: TGCAGCGTTGCTCAGGACGGATTTAACTATGGCTACATCTTC. Translation gives CSVAQDGFNYGYIF.